These 17 T cell receptor beta chains were sequenced from one sample in a study of blood T cell repertoires in COVID-19. Assay: immunoSEQ multiplex PCR; the TCRdb copy retains only in-frame clones and omits some. The sample lists about 240,000 clones; 70% to 90% were seen once. Sequenced input: peripheral blood. All receptors derive from a woman aged 70-85 years with active or convalescent COVID-19.

This clone was recorded once. The V gene is TRBV19, the J gene TRBJ2-5; TRBD2 agrees at 11 bases. This CDR3 has 15 amino acids. V shed 3 bases and J 4 bases; nucleotides not matched to a gene: 4. Germline lookup yields CDR1 LNHDA and CDR2 SQIVND (reference sequence). The CDR3, as DNA: TGTGCCAGTAGTATGCCTAGCGGGGGGAGAGAGACCCAGTACTTC. Residues: CASSMPSGGRETQYF.

The CDR3, as DNA: TGTGCCAGCAGCGTAGAAGCTGGCGGGGAGAGGGGCTACACCTTC. Protein: CASSVEAGGERGYTF. The rearrangement uses TRBV9 and TRBJ1-2; D is unclear. V lost 0 bases to trimming and J lost 8 bases, with 17 bases between them. Germline CDR1 is SGDLS and CDR2 is YYNGEE. CDR3 size: 15 residues.

This rearrangement joins TRBV29-1 to TRBJ1-1; 7 nucleotides match TRBD1. The CDR3 length is 13 residues. Germline V lookup: CDR1 SQVTM, CDR2 ANQGSEA. Losses at the gene ends were 5 bases for V and 5 bases for J; bases not matched to a gene: 8. CDR3 in amino acids: CSVSQGIRTEAFF. The CDR3, as DNA: TGCAGCGTTTCACAGGGGATTAGGACTGAAGCTTTCTTT.

V usage is TRBV19 and J usage is TRBJ2-2; TRBD2 matches 8 bases. The germline gives CDR1 LNHDA, CDR2 SQIVND (reference sequence). The J segment lost 3 bases and the V segment lost 4 bases, leaving 4 bases of the junction unmatched. This CDR3 spans 15 amino acids. CDR3 bases: TGTGCCAGTAGTAAACGGGGGGGTTACACCGGGGAGCTGTTTTTT. Translated, it gives CASSKRGGYTGELFF.

V and J are TRBV3-1 (or the pseudogene TRBV3-2) and TRBJ1-2; TRBD1 agrees at 10 bases. Trimming at V came to 4 bases and at J to 8 bases, leaving 16 bases not matched to a gene. The CDR3 sequence is 17 residues long. Looked up from germline, CDR1 is LGHDT and CDR2 is YNNKEL (reference sequence). CDR3 region: CASSRPIARGQGGGYTF. CDR3 coding DNA: TGTGCCAGCAGCCGCCCAATCGCGAGAGGACAGGGGGGAGGCTACACCTTC.

The chain uses TRBV7-2 and TRBJ2-5; D ambiguous. Germline-derived CDR1 and CDR2 are SGHTA and FQGNSA. The length of the CDR3 is 14 residues. Between the trimmed V and J ends, which lost 1 base and 4 bases, there was a span of 10 bases. CDR3 nucleotides: TGTGCCAGCAGCTTAGAAACGCTACGAGAGACCCAGTACTTC. The encoded protein is CASSLETLRETQYF.

This chain uses TRBV19 with TRBJ1-5; D perhaps matches TRBD1 (5 bases). Deletions cut 10 bases from V and 15 bases from J, with 13 bases between. Per germline, CDR1 LNHDA and CDR2 SQIVND (reference sequence). This CDR3 is 9 amino acids long. CDR3 region: CATGLPSHF. CDR3 bases: TGTGCCACGGGACTCCCATCGCATTTT. Using reference TRBV19 and TRBJ1-5 for the parts outside the CDR3, the full variable domain is DGGITQSPKYLFRKEGQNVTLSCEQNLNHDAMYWYRQDPGQGLRLIYYSQIVNDFQKGDIAEGYSVSREKKESFPLTVTSAQKNPTAFYLCATGLPSHFGDGTRLSIL.

The chain couples TRBV5-8 to TRBJ1-2; 8 nucleotides match TRBD1. CDR3 length: 16 residues. The germline V gene encodes CDR1 SGHTS and CDR2 YDEGEE. The V gene end was trimmed by 3 bases and the J gene end by 4 bases; junction bases not matched to a gene: 11. CDR3 sequence reads: CASSSDDRGAFYGYTF. The CDR3 region has the DNA TGTGCCAGCAGCTCTGACGACAGGGGCGCATTCTATGGCTACACCTTC. The entire variable domain, with the rest obtained from reference TRBV5-8 and TRBJ1-2, is as follows: EAGVTQSPTHLIKTRGQQATLRCSPISGHTSVYWYQQALGLGLQFLLWYDEGEERNRGNFPPRFSGRQFPNYSSELNVNALELEDSALYLCASSSDDRGAFYGYTFGSGTRLTVV.

The CDR3, as DNA: TGTGCCATTTCAAGCGGGGTTGCGAACACCGGGGAGCTGTTTTTT. Amino acid sequence: CAISSGVANTGELFF. The chain is built from TRBV2 and TRBJ2-2; the match to TRBD2 covers 7 bases. The CDR3 runs 15 residues. The junction had 8 bases not matched to a gene; V was cut back by 10 bases and J by 0 bases. Germline V CDR1 and CDR2: SNHLY, FYNNEI.

This clone came up once. The chain carries TRBV5-1 and TRBJ1-6; D is ambiguous. The V and J ends lost 2 bases and 10 bases respectively, with 19 bases between them. This CDR3 has 16 residues. The germline V gene has CDR1 SGHRS and CDR2 YFSETQ. For the CDR3, the DNA is TGCGCCAGCAGCTTTGTTCGGGCGGATGGGAGATCACCCCTCCACTTT. Translating it yields CASSFVRADGRSPLHF. Based on the CDR3 plus reference TRBV5-1 and TRBJ1-6, the full variable domain is KAGVTQTPRYLIKTRGQQVTLSCSPISGHRSVSWYQQTPGQGLQFLFEYFSETQRNKGNFPGRFSGRQFSNSRSEMNVSTLELGDSALYLCASSFVRADGRSPLHFGNGTRLTVT.

This clone was seen only a few times. V and J are TRBV3-1 (or the pseudogene TRBV3-2) and TRBJ1-5; TRBD1 might be the D (5 bases). Deletions cut 1 base from V and 6 bases from J, with 13 bases between. The CDR3 is 15 amino acids. Germline V gene lookup returns CDR1 LGHDT and CDR2 YNNKEL (reference sequence). CDR3 coding DNA: TGTGCCAGCAGCCAAGCTGGGGCCGCCACTCAGCCCCAGCATTTT. It translates to CASSQAGAATQPQHF.

CDR3 sequence reads: CSASTGYNEQFF. In DNA form, the CDR3 reads TGCAGCGCCTCCACAGGGTACAATGAGCAGTTCTTC. This chain uses TRBV29-1 with TRBJ2-1; D may be TRBD1 (6 bases). Trimming shortened V by 7 bases and J by 4 bases, and 11 bases separated the two germline ends. In germline, CDR1 is SQVTM, CDR2 ANQGSEA. The CDR3 totals 12 residues.

The chain has TRBV7-9 and TRBJ1-5, with D perhaps matching TRBD1 (5 bases). The CDR3 is 15 amino acids. Germline CDR1 reads SEHNR; CDR2 reads FQNEAQ (reference sequence). The germline V and J ends were trimmed by 2 bases and 1 base, with 9 bases remaining between them. CDR3 bases: TGTGCCAGCAGCTTACAGGGTAAAAGCAATCAGCCCCAGCATTTT. Residues: CASSLQGKSNQPQHF.

There are a few counts of this clone. The chain combines TRBV18 with TRBJ1-4; 7 positions agree with TRBD1. Germline V lookup: CDR1 KGHSH, CDR2 LQKENI. V lost 3 bases to trimming and J lost 6 bases; unmatched junction nucleotides: 13. The CDR3 contains 17 residues. CDR3 in DNA: TGTGCCAGCTCACCCTGGCCCTGGACAGGTACTGATGAAAAACTGTTTTTT. This sequence encodes CASSPWPWTGTDEKLFF.

This sequence joins TRBV19 and TRBJ1-1; D is unresolved. CDR1 and CDR2 (germline): LNHDA, SQIVND (reference sequence). The length of the CDR3 is 15 residues. V was pared by 3 bases and J by 2 bases, with 13 bases between. The CDR3 sequence: CASSISPNLNTEAFF. The CDR3 DNA sequence: TGTGCCAGTAGTATTAGCCCGAACCTTAACACTGAAGCTTTCTTT. The complete variable domain, with remaining parts taken from reference TRBV19 and TRBJ1-1, reads DGGITQSPKYLFRKEGQNVTLSCEQNLNHDAMYWYRQDPGQGLRLIYYSQIVNDFQKGDIAEGYSVSREKKESFPLTVTSAQKNPTAFYLCASSISPNLNTEAFFGQGTRLTVV.

This rearrangement joins TRBV5-1 to TRBJ1-3; D is unresolved. This CDR3 spans 16 amino acids. Germline CDR1 reads SGHRS; CDR2 reads YFSETQ. Trimming removed 4 bases at V and 0 bases at J, with 14 bases between. CDR3 loop: CASSPQAGNSGNTIYF. The CDR3 nucleotides are TGCGCCAGCAGCCCCCAGGCAGGCAACTCTGGAAACACCATATATTTT. Full variable domain (remainder filled in from reference TRBV5-1 and TRBJ1-3): KAGVTQTPRYLIKTRGQQVTLSCSPISGHRSVSWYQQTPGQGLQFLFEYFSETQRNKGNFPGRFSGRQFSNSRSEMNVSTLELGDSALYLCASSPQAGNSGNTIYFGEGSWLTVV.

The V and J genes are TRBV24-1 and TRBJ2-3; TRBD1 matches at 7 bases. In germline, CDR1 is KGHDR, CDR2 SFDVKD. The CDR3 covers 15 residues. V gave up 4 bases and J gave up 1 base; unmatched junction bases: 4. In nucleotides, the CDR3 is TGTGCCACCAGTGAGAGTGGACAGGGCACAGATACGCAGTATTTT. It translates to CATSESGQGTDTQYF.